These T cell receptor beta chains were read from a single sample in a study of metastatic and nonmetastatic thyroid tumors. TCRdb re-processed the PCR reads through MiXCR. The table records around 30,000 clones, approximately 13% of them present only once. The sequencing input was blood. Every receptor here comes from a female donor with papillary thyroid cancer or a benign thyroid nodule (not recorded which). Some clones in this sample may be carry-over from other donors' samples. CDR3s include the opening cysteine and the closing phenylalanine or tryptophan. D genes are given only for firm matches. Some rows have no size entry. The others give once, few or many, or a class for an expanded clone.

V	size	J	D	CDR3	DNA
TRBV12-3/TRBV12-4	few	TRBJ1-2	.	CASSFAGYYGYTF	TGTGCCAGCAGTTTCGCAGGGTATTATGGCTACACCTTC
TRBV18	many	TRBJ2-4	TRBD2	CASSPGLAAGQDIQYF	TGTGCCAGCTCACCCGGACTAGCCGCTGGTCAGGACATTCAGTACTTC
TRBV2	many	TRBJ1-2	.	CASSIANRVGYTF	TGTGCCAGCAGTATAGCCAACAGGGTTGGCTACACCTTC
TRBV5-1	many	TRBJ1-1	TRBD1	CASSLVTGVRNTEAFF	TGCGCCAGCAGCTTGGTAACAGGGGTAAGGAACACTGAAGCTTTCTTT
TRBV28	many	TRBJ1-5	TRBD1	CASSLTGTGGVSQPQHF	TGTGCCAGCAGTCTTACCGGGACAGGGGGTGTAAGTCAGCCCCAGCATTTT
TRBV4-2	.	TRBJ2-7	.	CASSQEGAEHYEQYF	TGTGCCAGCAGCCAAGAGGGGGCAGAACACTACGAGCAGTACTTC
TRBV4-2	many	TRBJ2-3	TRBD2	CASSQDLAGGTDTQYF	TGTGCCAGCAGCCAAGATCTAGCGGGAGGCACAGATACGCAGTATTTT
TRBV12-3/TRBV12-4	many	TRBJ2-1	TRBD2	CASNPSGRNEQFF	TGTGCCAGCAACCCTAGCGGGAGAAATGAGCAGTTCTTC
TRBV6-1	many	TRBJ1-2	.	CASSGHGGGYGYTF	TGTGCCAGCAGTGGTCACGGGGGGGGCTATGGCTACACCTTC
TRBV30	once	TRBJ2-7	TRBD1	CACLSGTAQVSYEQYF	TGTGCCTGCCTATCCGGGACAGCTCAGGTAAGCTACGAGCAGTACTTC
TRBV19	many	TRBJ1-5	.	CASSIISYNQPQHF	TGTGCCAGTAGTATTATAAGTTACAATCAGCCCCAGCATTTT
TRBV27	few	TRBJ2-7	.	CASSSAYDQHF	TGTGCCAGCAGTTCTGCCTACGATCAGCACTTC
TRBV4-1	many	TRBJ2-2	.	CASSQDRGVADTGELFF	TGCGCCAGCAGCCAAGATAGGGGGGTTGCTGACACCGGGGAGCTGTTTTTT
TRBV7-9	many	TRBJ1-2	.	CASSSVGESDGYTF	TGTGCCAGCAGCTCAGTGGGGGAGTCTGATGGCTACACCTTC
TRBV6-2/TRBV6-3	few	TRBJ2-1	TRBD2	CASSTSGITYNEQFF	TGTGCCAGCAGTACTAGCGGGATCACCTACAATGAGCAGTTCTTC
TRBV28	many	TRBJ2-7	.	CASSWTFSGKSTYEQYF	TGTGCCAGCAGTTGGACCTTTAGCGGCAAATCTACCTACGAGCAGTACTTC
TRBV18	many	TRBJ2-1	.	CASSDSEFVWLTQEGNEQFF	TGTGCCAGCTCGGACTCTGAGTTCGTCTGGCTCACACAGGAGGGGAATGAGCAGTTCTTC
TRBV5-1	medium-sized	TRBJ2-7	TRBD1	CASSGGTGSSYEQYF	TGCGCCAGCAGCGGAGGGACAGGGAGCTCCTACGAGCAGTACTTC